Listed below are T cell receptor beta chains from one sample, sequenced in a study of blood T cell repertoires in COVID-19. Profiling relied on immunoSEQ multiplex PCR, and the TCRdb table lists in-frame clones only, not all of them. Here the sample spans about 140,000 clones, about 86% being singletons. Sequencing used peripheral blood. The receptor source for this set is a woman aged 55-69 years with acute or convalescent COVID-19. Each CDR3 is given with its conserved first and last residue. Fields, in order: V gene, CDR3 protein.

>TRBV16
CASSQPDRGQETQYF
>TRBV6-2/TRBV6-3
CASSLDAGTGELFF
>TRBV19
CASAGQGPNQPQHF
>TRBV2
CASSKTPDDPNEQFF
>TRBV15
CATSRSQGSTQPQHF
>TRBV19
CASRQGQLSYGYTF
>TRBV21-1
CASSKTRRGTEAFF
>TRBV3-1/TRBV3-2
CASSQDGAGGLYEQYF
>TRBV9
CASSVGEGQETQYF
>TRBV5-5
CASRTGHRYGYTF
>TRBV4-1
CASSQAGLAGATGELFF
>TRBV2
CASRGDTAFYEQYF
>TRBV12-5
CASGWTGWVPQDNSPLHF
>TRBV4-1
CASSQPPGRGPVQPQHF
>TRBV5-4
CASSLGTGRDTQYF
>TRBV5-1
CASRGRGSGNTIYF
>TRBV7-7
CASSLVDTSYNEQFF
>TRBV7-8
CASSTPQWGGGYTF
>TRBV28
CASSSPGQLSSYEQYF
>TRBV30
CAWGRETYNSPLHF
>TRBV7-2
CASSLRLAGSDTQYF
>TRBV5-6
CASSLQGVEAFF
>TRBV7-2
CASGTYRPYNEQFF
>TRBV9
CASSVGTSKETQYF
>TRBV3-1/TRBV3-2
CASSRRGETGTLSEQYF
>TRBV19
CASSRGTGGSYGYTF
>TRBV27
CASRPRTGTGGSTGELFF
>TRBV5-1
CASSLESRGQTPLHF
>TRBV24-1
CATFLGGRNIQYF
>TRBV5-1
CASSLALGDRWIYEQYF
>TRBV2
CASSVGGDLLYEQYF
>TRBV24-1
CATSETGDSAYEQYF
>TRBV2
CASSWGRGAYNEQFF
>TRBV5-4
CASSSDRGADQPQHF
>TRBV5-1
CASSSAGAATNEKLFF
>TRBV28
CASSLSPDWLVPYEQYF
>TRBV11-3
CASSRDRDQPQHF
>TRBV6-5
CASSYSGGRNGYTF
>TRBV30
CAWSTGATGARGYF
>TRBV6-6
CASSYWSGDKAFF
>TRBV19
CASSSRTGIVVEAFF
>TRBV6-5
CASSTNRFNTEAFF
>TRBV7-2
CASSRNRGSNTGELFF
>TRBV6-2/TRBV6-3
CASSYAGGNQPQHF
>TRBV3-1/TRBV3-2
CASSQAGTGRYEQYF
>TRBV10-3
CAISPGTGGSYEQYF
>TRBV7-2
CASSRPGLAGGQQYF
>TRBV6-5
CASSSRTASPNTEAFF
>TRBV7-2
CASSLGRFNEKLFF
>TRBV4-2
CASSQDTDSYYEQYF
>TRBV4-2
CASSQDQGGTGELFF
>TRBV4-1
CASSPDRDRGDYNSPLHF
>TRBV6-5
CASRNDSPNYGYTF